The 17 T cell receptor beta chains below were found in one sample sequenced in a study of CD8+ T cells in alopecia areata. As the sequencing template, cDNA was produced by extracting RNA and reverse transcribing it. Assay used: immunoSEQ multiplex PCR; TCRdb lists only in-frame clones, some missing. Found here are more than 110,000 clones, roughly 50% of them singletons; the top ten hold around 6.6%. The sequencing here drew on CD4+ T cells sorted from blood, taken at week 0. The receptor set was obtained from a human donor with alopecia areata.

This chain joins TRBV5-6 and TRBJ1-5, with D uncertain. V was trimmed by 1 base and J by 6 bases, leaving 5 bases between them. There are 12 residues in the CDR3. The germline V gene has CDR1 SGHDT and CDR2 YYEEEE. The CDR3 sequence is CASSLYGQPQHF. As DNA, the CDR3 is TGTGCCAGCAGCTTGTACGGTCAGCCCCAGCATTTT.

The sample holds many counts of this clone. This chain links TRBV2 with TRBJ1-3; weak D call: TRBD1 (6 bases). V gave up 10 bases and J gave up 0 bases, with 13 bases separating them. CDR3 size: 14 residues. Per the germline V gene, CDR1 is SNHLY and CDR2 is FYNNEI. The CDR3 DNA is TGTGCCAAAGCAGGGGATAGCTCTGGAAACACCATATATTTT. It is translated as CAKAGDSSGNTIYF.

The CDR3 sequence is CASSRTGGMEAQYF. The CDR3 bases are TGTGCCAGCAGCCGGACAGGGGGAATGGAAGCCCAGTACTTC. This chain joins TRBV4-2 and TRBJ2-5; 10 bases fit TRBD1. Germline CDR1 and CDR2: LGHNA and YNFKEQ. The CDR3 runs 14 residues. J was trimmed by 9 bases and V by 4 bases; bases with no gene match: 8.

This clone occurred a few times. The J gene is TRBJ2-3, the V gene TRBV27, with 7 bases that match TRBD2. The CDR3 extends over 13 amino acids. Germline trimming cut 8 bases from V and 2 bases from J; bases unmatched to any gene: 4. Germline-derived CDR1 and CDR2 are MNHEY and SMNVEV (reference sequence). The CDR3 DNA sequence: TGTGCCAGCGCGAGACTAGCCACAGATACGCAGTATTTT. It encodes CASARLATDTQYF.

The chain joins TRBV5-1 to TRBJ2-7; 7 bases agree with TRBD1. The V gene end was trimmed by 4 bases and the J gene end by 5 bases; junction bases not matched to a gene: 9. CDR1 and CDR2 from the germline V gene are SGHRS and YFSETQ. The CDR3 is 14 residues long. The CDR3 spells CASSVGTVSHEQYF. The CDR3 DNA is TGCGCCAGCAGCGTCGGGACAGTGTCTCACGAGCAGTACTTC. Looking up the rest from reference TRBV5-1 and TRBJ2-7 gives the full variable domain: KAGVTQTPRYLIKTRGQQVTLSCSPISGHRSVSWYQQTPGQGLQFLFEYFSETQRNKGNFPGRFSGRQFSNSRSEMNVSTLELGDSALYLCASSVGTVSHEQYFGPGTRLTVT.

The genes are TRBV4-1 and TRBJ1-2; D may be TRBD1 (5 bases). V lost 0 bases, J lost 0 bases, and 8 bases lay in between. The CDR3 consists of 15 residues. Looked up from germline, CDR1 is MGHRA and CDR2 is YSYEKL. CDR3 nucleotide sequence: TGCGCCAGCAGCCAAGATGGCAGGGCTAACTATGGCTACACCTTC. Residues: CASSQDGRANYGYTF.

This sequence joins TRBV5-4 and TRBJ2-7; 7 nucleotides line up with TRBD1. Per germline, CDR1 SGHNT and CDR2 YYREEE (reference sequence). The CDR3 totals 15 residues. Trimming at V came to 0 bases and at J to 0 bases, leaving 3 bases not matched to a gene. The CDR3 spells CASSLEGAASYEQYF. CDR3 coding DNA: TGTGCCAGCAGCTTGGAGGGGGCGGCCTCCTACGAGCAGTACTTC. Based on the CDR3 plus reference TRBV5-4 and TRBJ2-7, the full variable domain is ETGVTQSPTHLIKTRGQQVTLRCSSQSGHNTVSWYQQALGQGPQFIFQYYREEENGRGNFPPRFSGLQFPNYSSELNVNALELDDSALYLCASSLEGAASYEQYFGPGTRLTVT.

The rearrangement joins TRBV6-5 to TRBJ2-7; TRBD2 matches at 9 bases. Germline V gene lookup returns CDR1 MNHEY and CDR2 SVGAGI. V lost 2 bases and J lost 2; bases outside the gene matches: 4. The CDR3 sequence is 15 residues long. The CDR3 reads CASSYTLAGAYEQYF. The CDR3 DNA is TGTGCCAGCAGTTACACCTTAGCGGGGGCCTACGAGCAGTACTTC.

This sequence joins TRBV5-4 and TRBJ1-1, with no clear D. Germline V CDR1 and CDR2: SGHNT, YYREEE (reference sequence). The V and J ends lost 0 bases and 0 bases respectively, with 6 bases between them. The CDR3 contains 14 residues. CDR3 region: CASSLGFVNTEAFF. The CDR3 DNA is TGTGCCAGCAGCTTGGGATTTGTGAACACTGAAGCTTTCTTT.

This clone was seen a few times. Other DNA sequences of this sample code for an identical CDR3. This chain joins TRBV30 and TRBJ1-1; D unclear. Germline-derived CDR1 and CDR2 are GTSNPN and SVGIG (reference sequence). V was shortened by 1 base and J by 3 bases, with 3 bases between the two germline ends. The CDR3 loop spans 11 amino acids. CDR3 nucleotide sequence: TGTGCCTGGAGTGCGTACACTGAAGCTTTCTTT. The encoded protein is CAWSAYTEAFF.

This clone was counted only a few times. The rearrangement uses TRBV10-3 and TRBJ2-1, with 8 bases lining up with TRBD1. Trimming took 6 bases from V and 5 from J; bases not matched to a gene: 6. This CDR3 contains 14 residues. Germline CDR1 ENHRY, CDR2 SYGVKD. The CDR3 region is CAIRPGTGNNEQFF. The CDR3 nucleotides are TGTGCCATCAGACCCGGGACAGGAAACAATGAGCAGTTCTTC.

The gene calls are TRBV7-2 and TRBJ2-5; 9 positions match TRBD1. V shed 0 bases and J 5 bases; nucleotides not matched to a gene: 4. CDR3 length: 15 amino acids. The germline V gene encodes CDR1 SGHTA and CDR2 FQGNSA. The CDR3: CASSLAGTGFETQYF. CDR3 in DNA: TGTGCCAGCAGCTTAGCGGGGACAGGGTTTGAGACCCAGTACTTC.

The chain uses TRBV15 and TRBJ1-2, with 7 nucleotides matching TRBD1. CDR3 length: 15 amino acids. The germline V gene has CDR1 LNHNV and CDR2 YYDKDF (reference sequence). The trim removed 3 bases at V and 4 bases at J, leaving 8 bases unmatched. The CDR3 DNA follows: TGTGCCACCAGCAGGCAAACAGGGGCTCTCTATGGCTACACCTTC. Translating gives CATSRQTGALYGYTF.

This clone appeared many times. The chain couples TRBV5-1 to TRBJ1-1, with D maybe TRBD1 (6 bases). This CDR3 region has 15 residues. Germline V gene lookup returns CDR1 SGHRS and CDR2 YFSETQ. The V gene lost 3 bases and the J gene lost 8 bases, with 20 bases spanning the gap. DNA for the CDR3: TGCGCCAGCAGCTCTGACCTCGGACAGAAATCCGAAGCTTTCTTT. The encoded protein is CASSSDLGQKSEAFF.

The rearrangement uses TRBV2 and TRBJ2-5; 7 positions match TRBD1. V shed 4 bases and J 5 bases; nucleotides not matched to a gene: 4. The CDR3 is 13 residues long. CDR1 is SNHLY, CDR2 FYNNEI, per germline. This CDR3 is CASSVGGTETQYF. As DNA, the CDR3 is TGTGCCAGCAGTGTAGGGGGCACGGAGACCCAGTACTTC.

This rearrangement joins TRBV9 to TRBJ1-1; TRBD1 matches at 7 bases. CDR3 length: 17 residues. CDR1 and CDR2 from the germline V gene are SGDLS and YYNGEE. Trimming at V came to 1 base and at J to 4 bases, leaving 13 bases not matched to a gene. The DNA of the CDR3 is TGTGCCAGCAGCGTAAACCCCCTAGGGGCAGGGGGCACTGAAGCTTTCTTT. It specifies CASSVNPLGAGGTEAFF.

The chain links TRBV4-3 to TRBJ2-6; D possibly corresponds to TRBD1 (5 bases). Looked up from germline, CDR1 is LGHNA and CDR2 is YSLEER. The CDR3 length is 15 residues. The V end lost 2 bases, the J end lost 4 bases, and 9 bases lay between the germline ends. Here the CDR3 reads CASSQSGLGANVLTF. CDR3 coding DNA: TGCGCCAGCAGCCAATCAGGGCTAGGGGCCAACGTCCTGACTTTC.